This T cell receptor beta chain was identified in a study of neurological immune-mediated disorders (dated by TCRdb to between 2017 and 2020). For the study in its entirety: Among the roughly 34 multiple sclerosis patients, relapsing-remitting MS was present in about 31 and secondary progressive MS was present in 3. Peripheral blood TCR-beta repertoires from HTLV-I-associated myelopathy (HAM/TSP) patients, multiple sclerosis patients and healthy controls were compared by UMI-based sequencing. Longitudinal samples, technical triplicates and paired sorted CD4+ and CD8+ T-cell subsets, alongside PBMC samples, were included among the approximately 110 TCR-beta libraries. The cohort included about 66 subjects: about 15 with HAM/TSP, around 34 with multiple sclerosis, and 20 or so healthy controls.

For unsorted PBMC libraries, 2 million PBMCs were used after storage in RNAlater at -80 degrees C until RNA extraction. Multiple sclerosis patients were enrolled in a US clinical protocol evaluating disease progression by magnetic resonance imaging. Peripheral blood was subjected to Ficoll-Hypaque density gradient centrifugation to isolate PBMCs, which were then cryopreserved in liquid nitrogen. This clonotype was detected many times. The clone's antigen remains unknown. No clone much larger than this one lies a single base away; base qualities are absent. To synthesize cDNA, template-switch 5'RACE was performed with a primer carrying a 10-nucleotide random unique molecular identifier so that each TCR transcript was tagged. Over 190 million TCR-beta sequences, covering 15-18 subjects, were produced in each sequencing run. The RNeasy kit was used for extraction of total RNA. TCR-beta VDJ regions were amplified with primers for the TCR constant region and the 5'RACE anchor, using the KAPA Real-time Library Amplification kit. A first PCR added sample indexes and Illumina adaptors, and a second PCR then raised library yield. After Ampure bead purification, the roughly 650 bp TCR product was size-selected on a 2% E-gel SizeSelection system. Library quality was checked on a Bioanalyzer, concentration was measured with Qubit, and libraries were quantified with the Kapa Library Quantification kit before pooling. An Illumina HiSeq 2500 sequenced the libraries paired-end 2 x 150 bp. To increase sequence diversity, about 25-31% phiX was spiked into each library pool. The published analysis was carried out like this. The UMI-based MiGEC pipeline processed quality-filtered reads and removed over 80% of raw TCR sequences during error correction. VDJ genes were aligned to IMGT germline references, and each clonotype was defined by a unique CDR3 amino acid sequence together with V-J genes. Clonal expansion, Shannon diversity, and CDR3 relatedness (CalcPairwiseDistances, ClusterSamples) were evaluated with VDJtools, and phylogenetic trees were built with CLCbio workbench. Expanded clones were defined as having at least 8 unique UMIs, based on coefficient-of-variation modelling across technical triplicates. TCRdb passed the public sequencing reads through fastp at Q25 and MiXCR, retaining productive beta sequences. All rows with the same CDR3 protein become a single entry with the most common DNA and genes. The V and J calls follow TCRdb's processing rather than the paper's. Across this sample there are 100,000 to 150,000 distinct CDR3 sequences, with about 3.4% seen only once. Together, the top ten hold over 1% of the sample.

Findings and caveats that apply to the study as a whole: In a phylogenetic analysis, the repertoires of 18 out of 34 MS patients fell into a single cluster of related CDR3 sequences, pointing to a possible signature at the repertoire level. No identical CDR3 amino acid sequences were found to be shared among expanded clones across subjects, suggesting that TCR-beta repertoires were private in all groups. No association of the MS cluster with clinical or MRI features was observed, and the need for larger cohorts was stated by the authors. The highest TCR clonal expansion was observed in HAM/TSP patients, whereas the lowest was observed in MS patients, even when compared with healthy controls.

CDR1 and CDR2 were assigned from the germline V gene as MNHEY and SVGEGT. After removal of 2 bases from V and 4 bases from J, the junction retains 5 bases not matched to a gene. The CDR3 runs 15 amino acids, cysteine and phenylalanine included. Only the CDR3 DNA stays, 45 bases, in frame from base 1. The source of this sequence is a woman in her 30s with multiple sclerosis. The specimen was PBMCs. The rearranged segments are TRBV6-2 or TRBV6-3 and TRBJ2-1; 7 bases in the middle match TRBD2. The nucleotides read TGTGCCAGCAGTTACGAAGCGGGGATGTACAATGAGCAGTTCTTC. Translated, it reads CASSYEAGMYNEQFF.